The rows below give T cell receptor beta chains drawn from one sample of a study of a mutant IDH1 vaccine in newly diagnosed glioma. Profiling relied on immunoSEQ multiplex PCR, and the TCRdb table lists in-frame clones only, not all of them. The sample contains about 32,000 clones, around 80% of which appear only once. No antigen has been assigned to these receptors. The specimen was PBMCs, collected from a glioma patient whose treatment included an IDH1 peptide vaccine. These receptors came from a man younger than 45 with glioma. The CDR3 runs from the conserved cysteine through the conserved F or W. A D gene is named only where the DNA matches it firmly. Clone size is given for some rows only: seen once, a few or many times, or a class if the clone is expanded.

cdr3_nt: TGTGCCTGGAGTGTAGTAAGGGCAGGGACCAGGGAGCAGTACTTC
cdr3_aa: CAWSVVRAGTREQYF
d_call: -
j_call: TRBJ2-7
clone_size: -
v_call: TRBV30

cdr3_nt: TGTGCCTGGAGTGCCCCAACCAGGCCTTTCTTT
cdr3_aa: CAWSAPTRPFF
d_call: -
j_call: TRBJ1-1
clone_size: -
v_call: TRBV30

cdr3_nt: TGTGCCAGCAGCTTGGTTGACATATCCTATGGCTACACCTTC
cdr3_aa: CASSLVDISYGYTF
d_call: -
j_call: TRBJ1-2
clone_size: -
v_call: TRBV5-6

cdr3_nt: TGCGCCAGCAGCCAAACTGAACGAACCCACTACGAGCAGTACTTC
cdr3_aa: CASSQTERTHYEQYF
d_call: -
j_call: TRBJ2-7
clone_size: -
v_call: TRBV4-3

cdr3_nt: TGTGCCTGGAGTGGGGGTAGGGATTCACCCCTCCACTTT
cdr3_aa: CAWSGGRDSPLHF
d_call: -
j_call: TRBJ1-6
clone_size: -
v_call: TRBV30

cdr3_nt: TGTGCCAGCAGCTTAGGAGGGGGAAGGGGGTCTGGAAACACCATATATTTT
cdr3_aa: CASSLGGGRGSGNTIYF
d_call: -
j_call: TRBJ1-3
clone_size: -
v_call: TRBV7-2

cdr3_nt: TGTGCCAGCAGCTTGGAAGGGGGTGACACTGAAGCTTTCTTT
cdr3_aa: CASSLEGGDTEAFF
d_call: -
j_call: TRBJ1-1
clone_size: few
v_call: TRBV5-4

cdr3_nt: TGTGCCAGCAGCTTGAGGCTACTCCAAGAGACCCAGTACTTC
cdr3_aa: CASSLRLLQETQYF
d_call: -
j_call: TRBJ2-5
clone_size: -
v_call: TRBV5-6

cdr3_nt: TGTGCCAGCAGTTACCCGACAGGGGATAGCACTGAAGCTTTCTTT
cdr3_aa: CASSYPTGDSTEAFF
d_call: TRBD1
j_call: TRBJ1-1
clone_size: few
v_call: TRBV28

cdr3_nt: TGTGCCATCAGTGTTGGTCGAGACTCTACTACCTACGAGCAGTACTTC
cdr3_aa: CAISVGRDSTTYEQYF
d_call: -
j_call: TRBJ2-7
clone_size: -
v_call: TRBV10-3

cdr3_nt: TGTGCCAGCAGCTTGACGCCAAATGGGCTGTTTTTT
cdr3_aa: CASSLTPNGLFF
d_call: -
j_call: TRBJ2-2
clone_size: -
v_call: TRBV9

cdr3_nt: TGCAGCGGGACAGTGTACGGGGAGCTGTTTTTT
cdr3_aa: CSGTVYGELFF
d_call: -
j_call: TRBJ2-2
clone_size: -
v_call: TRBV29-1

cdr3_nt: TGTGCCAGCAGCTTGGGGAGCACTGAAGCTTTCTTT
cdr3_aa: CASSLGSTEAFF
d_call: -
j_call: TRBJ1-1
clone_size: few
v_call: TRBV7-9

cdr3_nt: TGTGCCAGCAGCCCGCGCATAGAAGGGCAGTTCTTC
cdr3_aa: CASSPRIEGQFF
d_call: -
j_call: TRBJ2-1
clone_size: -
v_call: TRBV7-2

cdr3_nt: TGTGCCTGGATCTGGGGGATTGGAGACTATGGCTACACCTTC
cdr3_aa: CAWIWGIGDYGYTF
d_call: -
j_call: TRBJ1-2
clone_size: -
v_call: TRBV30

cdr3_nt: TGTGCCAGCAGGGCCCTTGCAACTAATGAAAAACTGTTTTTT
cdr3_aa: CASRALATNEKLFF
d_call: -
j_call: TRBJ1-4
clone_size: -
v_call: TRBV27

cdr3_nt: TGTGCCAGCAGCTCCTCCCCCTATGTGCACACCTTC
cdr3_aa: CASSSSPYVHTF
d_call: -
j_call: TRBJ1-2
clone_size: -
v_call: TRBV9

cdr3_nt: TGTGCCACAACCCCCAGGAGAAACACCATATATTTT
cdr3_aa: CATTPRRNTIYF
d_call: -
j_call: TRBJ1-3
clone_size: -
v_call: TRBV10-3

cdr3_nt: TGTGCCAGCACCCAAAGTCGGACAGGGGGCTACAATGAGCAGTTCTTC
cdr3_aa: CASTQSRTGGYNEQFF
d_call: TRBD1
j_call: TRBJ2-1
clone_size: -
v_call: TRBV9

cdr3_nt: TGTGCCAGTAGTATGTGGGGAGGAGACAATCAGCCCCAGCATTTT
cdr3_aa: CASSMWGGDNQPQHF
d_call: -
j_call: TRBJ1-5
clone_size: few
v_call: TRBV19

cdr3_nt: TGTGCCAGCAGCTTATCTGTCGGAGATAATGAAAAACTGTTTTTT
cdr3_aa: CASSLSVGDNEKLFF
d_call: -
j_call: TRBJ1-4
clone_size: -
v_call: TRBV7-2

cdr3_nt: TGTGCCAGCAGCGACCGGGACAGGGTCAATCAGCCCCAGCATTTT
cdr3_aa: CASSDRDRVNQPQHF
d_call: TRBD1
j_call: TRBJ1-5
clone_size: -
v_call: TRBV7-8

cdr3_nt: TGTGCCAGCAGCTTTTCTGATGGGGGCTTTGGCTACACCTTC
cdr3_aa: CASSFSDGGFGYTF
d_call: -
j_call: TRBJ1-2
clone_size: -
v_call: TRBV7-9

cdr3_nt: TGTGCCTGGCAGGGGAGAATTAATGAGCAGTTCTTC
cdr3_aa: CAWQGRINEQFF
d_call: -
j_call: TRBJ2-1
clone_size: -
v_call: TRBV30

cdr3_nt: TGTGCCAGTAGTAAGGGACAGGTTGAGAATTCACCCCTCCACTTT
cdr3_aa: CASSKGQVENSPLHF
d_call: TRBD1
j_call: TRBJ1-6
clone_size: -
v_call: TRBV19

cdr3_nt: TGTGCCAGTAGTATGGGGACAGGGCCTGTCTATGGCTACACCTTC
cdr3_aa: CASSMGTGPVYGYTF
d_call: TRBD1
j_call: TRBJ1-2
clone_size: -
v_call: TRBV19

cdr3_nt: TGTGCCAGCAGTTACGGGACTCCGGGCTATGGCTACACCTTC
cdr3_aa: CASSYGTPGYGYTF
d_call: -
j_call: TRBJ1-2
clone_size: -
v_call: TRBV6-5

cdr3_nt: TGTGCCAGTAGCGAGTCGTTTAGCAATCAGCCCCAGCATTTT
cdr3_aa: CASSESFSNQPQHF
d_call: -
j_call: TRBJ1-5
clone_size: -
v_call: TRBV19

cdr3_nt: TGTGCCAGCAGTATCGACGGGGGTAACGGGGAGCTGTTTTTT
cdr3_aa: CASSIDGGNGELFF
d_call: -
j_call: TRBJ2-2
clone_size: -
v_call: TRBV6-5

cdr3_nt: TGTGCCAGCAGTTCCTCGACGGACTCTGGAAACACCATATATTTT
cdr3_aa: CASSSSTDSGNTIYF
d_call: -
j_call: TRBJ1-3
clone_size: -
v_call: TRBV6-5

cdr3_nt: TGTGCCAGCAGCCCCTCGACTAGCGGCCCGACGGGCTCCTACAATGAGCAGTTCTTC
cdr3_aa: CASSPSTSGPTGSYNEQFF
d_call: TRBD2
j_call: TRBJ2-1
clone_size: -
v_call: TRBV7-9

cdr3_nt: TGTGCCAGCAGTTACCAGCCTAGCGGTAGCACAGATACGCAGTATTTT
cdr3_aa: CASSYQPSGSTDTQYF
d_call: TRBD2
j_call: TRBJ2-3
clone_size: -
v_call: TRBV6-5

cdr3_nt: TGCAGCGTTGCCGGGGGGCCCACAGATACGCAGTATTTT
cdr3_aa: CSVAGGPTDTQYF
d_call: -
j_call: TRBJ2-3
clone_size: -
v_call: TRBV29-1

cdr3_nt: TGCGCCAGCAGCTTTGGAGGGGGCGACGAGCAGTACTTC
cdr3_aa: CASSFGGGDEQYF
d_call: -
j_call: TRBJ2-7
clone_size: -
v_call: TRBV5-1

cdr3_nt: TGTGCCAGCAGTCGACAAACTAGAGGTAATCAGCCCCAGCATTTT
cdr3_aa: CASSRQTRGNQPQHF
d_call: -
j_call: TRBJ1-5
clone_size: few
v_call: TRBV2

cdr3_nt: TGTGCCAGCAGTGACCCCTTAGACTTCTTTGGCAATGAGCAGTTCTTC
cdr3_aa: CASSDPLDFFGNEQFF
d_call: -
j_call: TRBJ2-1
clone_size: -
v_call: TRBV6-1

cdr3_nt: TGTGCCAGCAGGTCATCCTTCAGGCGGTCTAATGAAAAACTGTTTTTT
cdr3_aa: CASRSSFRRSNEKLFF
d_call: -
j_call: TRBJ1-4
clone_size: -
v_call: TRBV11-2

cdr3_nt: TGTGCCAGCAGCTTAGCGGGGGGCCAAGAGACCCAGTACTTC
cdr3_aa: CASSLAGGQETQYF
d_call: -
j_call: TRBJ2-5
clone_size: -
v_call: TRBV7-9

cdr3_nt: TGTGCCACCCGCGGGGCCGGGGCCAACGTCCTGACTTTC
cdr3_aa: CATRGAGANVLTF
d_call: -
j_call: TRBJ2-6
clone_size: -
v_call: TRBV6-5

cdr3_nt: TGCGCCAGCAGCTTGTCAGGGGGCGAGGGCACAGATACGCAGTATTTT
cdr3_aa: CASSLSGGEGTDTQYF
d_call: TRBD1
j_call: TRBJ2-3
clone_size: -
v_call: TRBV5-1